What follows are 15 T cell receptor beta chains derived from one specimen sequenced in a study of cytomegalovirus exposure and HLA in healthy donors. The PCR made use of 60 Vbeta and 13 Jbeta primers. The method was immunoSEQ multiplex PCR; TCRdb's version includes in-frame clones alone and lacks a portion of them. The sample carries 75,000 to 80,000 clones, 80% recorded once. Source material: PBMCs. These TCRs come from a male donor in good health and CMV-seronegative.

The V call is TRBV5-1, the J call TRBJ2-1, with 8 bases lining up with TRBD2. The CDR3 consists of 16 residues. V lost 4 bases and J lost 8; bases outside the gene matches: 14. CDR1 is SGHRS, CDR2 YFSETQ, per germline. The CDR3 DNA follows: TGCGCCAGCAGCATGACCGGGACTAGTGCCAATGATGAGCAGTTCTTC. Encoded protein: CASSMTGTSANDEQFF.

The chain joins TRBV28 to TRBJ2-7; 7 positions match TRBD2. The CDR3 extends over 13 amino acids. With V trimmed by 10 bases and J by 4 bases, 10 bases remained unmatched. Germline V gives CDR1 MDHEN, CDR2 SYDVKM. The CDR3 loop is CATGPGGPYEQYF. DNA of the CDR3: TGTGCCACCGGACCGGGAGGTCCGTACGAGCAGTACTTC.

The J gene is TRBJ1-1, the V gene TRBV5-6, with 11 bases matching TRBD1. V trimming: 4 bases; J trimming: 0 bases; junction bases outside the gene matches: 8. The CDR3 length is 17 residues. CDR1 is SGHDT, CDR2 YYEEEE, per germline. CDR3 sequence reads: CASSPGTGGRMNTEAFF. The CDR3 DNA reads TGTGCCAGCAGCCCCGGGACAGGGGGAAGGATGAACACTGAAGCTTTCTTT. The whole variable domain, remainder taken from reference TRBV5-6 and TRBJ1-1, is DAGVTQSPTHLIKTRGQQVTLRCSPKSGHDTVSWYQQALGQGPQFIFQYYEEEERQRGNFPDRFSGHQFPNYSSELNVNALLLGDSALYLCASSPGTGGRMNTEAFFGQGTRLTVV.

The gene calls are TRBV6-5 and TRBJ2-3, with D maybe TRBD2 (6 bases). CDR3 length equals 14 residues. Trimming shortened V by 6 bases and J by 5 bases, and 15 bases separated the two germline ends. Germline CDR1 is MNHEY and CDR2 is SVGAGI. The CDR3 nucleotides read TGTGCCAGCAGAAAGGGACTCTGGGGAGATACGCAGTATTTT. It translates to CASRKGLWGDTQYF.

This rearrangement joins TRBV5-4 to TRBJ2-1, with D possibly being TRBD2 (5 bases). Germline V gene sequence: CDR1 SGHNT, CDR2 YYREEE (reference sequence). V was trimmed by 4 bases and J by 8 bases, leaving 19 bases between them. This CDR3 is 15 amino acids long. CDR3 residues: CASSLGSGRGDEQFF. The CDR3 nucleotides read TGTGCCAGCAGCCTCGGAAGCGGTCGCGGCGATGAGCAGTTCTTC.

The V call is TRBV6-1, the J call TRBJ2-7; 11 bases are a match to TRBD1. Germline CDR1 is MNHNS and CDR2 is SASEGT. The trim removed 6 bases at V and 3 bases at J, leaving 4 bases unmatched. The CDR3 is 14 residues long. In DNA, the CDR3 is TGTGCCAGCAGCTGGACAGGGGGCTTCTACGAGCAGTACTTC. It encodes CASSWTGGFYEQYF.

This clone has only one observation. This sequence joins TRBV7-6 and TRBJ1-4, with no clear D. This CDR3 spans 16 amino acids. V was shortened by 5 bases and J by 1 base, with 14 bases between the two germline ends. In germline, CDR1 is SGHVS, CDR2 FNYEAQ. The CDR3 loop reads CASSGDFGVTNEKLFF. The CDR3 DNA follows: TGTGCCAGCAGCGGCGACTTCGGGGTAACTAATGAAAAACTGTTTTTT.

The V call is TRBV18, the J call TRBJ2-2; D possibly corresponds to TRBD1 (6 bases). The germline V and J ends were trimmed by 5 bases and 6 bases, with 19 bases remaining between them. The CDR3 spans 16 residues. CDR1 and CDR2 from the germline V gene are KGHSH and LQKENI. The CDR3 sequence: CASSWTVQQNSGELFF. The CDR3 region has the DNA TGTGCCAGCTCATGGACAGTTCAACAGAATTCCGGGGAGCTGTTTTTT.

The chain links TRBV18 to TRBJ2-1, with D possibly being TRBD1 (6 bases). Trimming took 0 bases from V and 3 from J, leaving 15 bases between them. This CDR3 is built from 17 residues. The germline V gene encodes CDR1 KGHSH and CDR2 LQKENI. The DNA for the CDR3 is TGTGCCAGCTCACCACCCCTACAGGGCATCCTCTACAATGAGCAGTTCTTC. The encoded protein is CASSPPLQGILYNEQFF.

Only a few counts were recorded for this clone. The CDR3 here is CASSLVWDRGRDEQFF. DNA of the CDR3: TGTGCCAGCAGCTTAGTGTGGGACAGGGGGCGGGATGAGCAGTTCTTC. The chain links TRBV7-9 to TRBJ2-1, with 12 bases lining up with TRBD1. The CDR3 contains 16 residues. J gave up 8 bases and V 1 base, and 6 bases lay outside the gene matches. The germline V gene encodes CDR1 SEHNR and CDR2 FQNEAQ (reference sequence).

The rearrangement joins TRBV5-5 to TRBJ1-5; D remains ambiguous. The CDR3 runs to 14 residues. With 5 bases removed from V and 3 bases from J, the gap between germline ends came to 12 bases. Germline assignment: CDR1 SGHKS and CDR2 YYEKEE (reference sequence). CDR3 in amino acids: CASRPGISNQPQHF. The CDR3 DNA sequence: TGTGCCAGCAGACCGGGGATTTCCAATCAGCCCCAGCATTTT.

A word on this clone: Within the sample, other DNA sequences also encode this same CDR3. The genes are TRBV6-5 and TRBJ1-5; D is unresolved. V was clipped by 4 bases and J by 3 bases, with 4 bases between them. From germline, CDR1 is MNHEY and CDR2 SVGAGI. The CDR3 has 12 amino acids. The CDR3 DNA reads as TGTGCCAGCAGTTCCCTCAATCAGCCCCAGCATTTT. Encoded protein: CASSSLNQPQHF.

The CDR3 loop is CASSAGDGSSYEQYF. The CDR3 region has the DNA TGTGCCAGTAGCGCTGGGGACGGGAGCTCCTACGAGCAGTACTTC. The rearrangement uses TRBV19 and TRBJ2-7; TRBD2 is a possible D gene (6 bases). The CDR3 totals 15 residues. Germline CDR1 and CDR2: LNHDA and SQIVND (reference sequence). V dropped 6 bases and J dropped 0 bases, with 15 bases sitting between them. The variable domain in full, with the rest retrieved from reference TRBV19 and TRBJ2-7, is DGGITQSPKYLFRKEGQNVTLSCEQNLNHDAMYWYRQDPGQGLRLIYYSQIVNDFQKGDIAEGYSVSREKKESFPLTVTSAQKNPTAFYLCASSAGDGSSYEQYFGPGTRLTVT.

The gene calls are TRBV30 and TRBJ1-4; D gene ambiguous. Germline CDR1 reads GTSNPN; CDR2 reads SVGIG (reference sequence). This CDR3 spans 14 amino acids. Between the trimmed V and J ends, which lost 0 bases and 0 bases, there was a span of 5 bases. The CDR3 here is CAWSVTTTNEKLFF. The CDR3 coding sequence is TGTGCCTGGAGTGTCACAACAACTAATGAAAAACTGTTTTTT.

This clone appeared once. The rearrangement uses TRBV5-1 and TRBJ1-1; maybe TRBD1 (5 bases). The CDR3 has 16 residues. Looked up from germline, CDR1 is SGHRS and CDR2 is YFSETQ. Deletions cut 0 bases from V and 3 bases from J, with 15 bases between. As DNA, the CDR3 is TGCGCCAGCAGCTTGGTTGGGGGGGGTAAGCACACTGAAGCTTTCTTT. This codes for CASSLVGGGKHTEAFF.